Listed here is a single T cell receptor beta chain. Its antigen specificity is not known. No base-level quality is on record; no much larger clone is a single base apart. This was a case-control study nested in a cohort of healthcare workers in London, UK, who had nasopharyngeal swab PCR tests and blood samples taken every week. Between 23 and 31 March 2020, the week of the UK lockdown, healthcare workers were enrolled and then followed up weekly for as long as 16 weeks. This entry is derived from a study of early T cells in non-severe SARS-CoV-2 infection (dated by TCRdb to 2020 to 2023). Study-wide context: Because TCR sequencing was done on bulk RNA from unsorted whole blood, the alpha and beta chains could not be paired. Findings and caveats that apply to the study as a whole: Matching against VDJdb was skewed toward anti-spike CD8 responses, likely underestimated virus-specific expansions, and missed private and CD4 specificities.

Taken from cysteine to phenylalanine, the CDR3 has 15 residues. Only the CDR3 part of the read is kept: 45 bases, read in frame from the first base. The germline V gene specifies ENHRY as CDR1 and SYGVKD as CDR2. Unmatched junction bases come to 4, with V trimmed by 2 bases and J by 4 bases. The receptor library was made with 5' RACE. Instrument on record: NextSeq 500. In the TCR library protocol, unique molecular identifiers were attached to individual cDNA molecules to correct for PCR bias and sequencing error. TCR alpha and beta chains were both sequenced, and the abundances of alpha and beta sequences in each sample were closely correlated with each other. The authors' analysis ran thus. Decombinator V4 was used to perform V gene, J gene and CDR3 annotation of TCR sequences. TCRs were defined as expanded if a significant change between any two time points was detected under a Poisson model with p below 0.0001. TCR abundances were normalised to the total number of TCRs sequenced per sample and were expressed as counts per million. TRAV1-2 paired with TRAJ12, TRAJ20 or TRAJ33 defined MAIT TCRs, while TRAV10 paired with TRAJ18 defined iNKT TCRs. VDJdb, accessed 1 November 2021, was searched for CMV, EBV and SARS-CoV-2 annotated TCRs, excluding TCRs annotated for multiple antigens. The public reads were reanalyzed by TCRdb: fastp trimming at Q25, MiXCR alignment, in-frame beta chains only. Each entry is one CDR3 protein sequence, shown with its most common DNA and genes. What appears here as the V and J calls and clone size reflects TCRdb's work, not the paper's. This sample holds tens of thousands of distinct CDR3 sequences; 20% to 25% were observed only once. The ten biggest clones cover 16% of the sample.

The material sequenced was whole blood, taken at baseline. The chain is assembled from TRBV10-3 and TRBJ2-1, and 8 junctional nucleotides match TRBD1. This receptor was taken from an adult who was a healthcare worker with PCR-confirmed SARS-CoV-2 infection or an uninfected control (not recorded which). Read as DNA, the sequence is TGTGCCATCAGTGAGGGACAGGGTGGGTACAATGAGCAGTTCTTC. This yields the protein CAISEGQGGYNEQFF.